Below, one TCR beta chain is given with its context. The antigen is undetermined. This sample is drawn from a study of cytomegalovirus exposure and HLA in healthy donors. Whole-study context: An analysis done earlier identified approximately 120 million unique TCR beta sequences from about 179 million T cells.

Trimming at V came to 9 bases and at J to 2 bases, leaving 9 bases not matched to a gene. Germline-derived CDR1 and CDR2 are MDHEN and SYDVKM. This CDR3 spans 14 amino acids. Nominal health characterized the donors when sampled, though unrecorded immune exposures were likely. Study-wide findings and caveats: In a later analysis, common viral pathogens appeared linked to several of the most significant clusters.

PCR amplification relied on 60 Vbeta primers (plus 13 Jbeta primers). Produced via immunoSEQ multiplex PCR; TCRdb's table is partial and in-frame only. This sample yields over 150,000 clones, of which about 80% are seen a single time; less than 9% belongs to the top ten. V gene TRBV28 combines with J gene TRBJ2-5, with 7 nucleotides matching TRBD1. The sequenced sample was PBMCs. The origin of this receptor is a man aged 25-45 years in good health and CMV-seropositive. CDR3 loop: CARTPRDRQETQYF. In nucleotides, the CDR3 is TGTGCCAGGACACCACGGGACAGACAAGAGACCCAGTACTTC. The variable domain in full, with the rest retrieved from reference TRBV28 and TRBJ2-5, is DVKVTQSSRYLVKRTGEKVFLECVQDMDHENMFWYRQDPGLGLRLIYFSYDVKMKEKGDIPEGYSVSREKKERFSLILESASTNQTSMYLCARTPRDRQETQYFGPGTRLLVL.